The next 25 T cell receptor beta chains were all read from a single sample in a study of cytomegalovirus exposure and HLA in healthy donors (dated by TCRdb to 2016 to 2017). The method was the immunoSEQ multiplex PCR assay. A mixture of 60 forward primers for TCR Vbeta segments and 13 reverse primers for TCR Jbeta segments was used in the multiplex PCR. TCRdb retrieved this table from immuneACCESS and kept in-frame rearrangements only. Not all clones are present; in checked studies, unresolved V genes account for under half, and no reason is known for the remainder. The sample table lists some 140,000 clones, 73% of them with a count of one. Together, the top ten hold about 1.2% of the sample. The material sequenced was PBMCs. These receptors were collected from a woman aged 40 to 50 in good health and CMV-seronegative.

The V call is TRBV5-1, the J call TRBJ2-3, with D maybe TRBD1 (5 bases). Trimming took off 1 base at V and 3 bases at J, with 12 bases between the two ends. The germline V gene encodes CDR1 SGHRS and CDR2 YFSETQ. The CDR3 runs 15 residues. The CDR3 DNA is TGCGCCAGCAGCTTGATAGGGAAGGGGACAGATACGCAGTATTTT. Protein: CASSLIGKGTDTQYF.

V is TRBV28 and J is TRBJ2-7; no clear D. Trimming took off 5 bases at V and 0 bases at J, with 11 bases between the two ends. From germline, CDR1 is MDHEN and CDR2 SYDVKM. This CDR3 has 14 amino acids. The CDR3 DNA sequence: TGTGCCAGCAGTCCTCCGGGTAACTCCTACGAGCAGTACGTC. It is translated as CASSPPGNSYEQYV.

The rearrangement uses TRBV28 and TRBJ1-5; unclear D gene. V was pared by 6 bases and J by 2 bases, with 14 bases between. This CDR3 has 15 amino acids. The V gene's germline CDR1 is MDHEN and CDR2 SYDVKM. In nucleotides, the CDR3 is TGTGCCAGCAGGTCAGGCCAGAGGGGCAATCAGCCCCAGCATTTT. It yields the protein CASRSGQRGNQPQHF. Using reference TRBV28 and TRBJ1-5 for the parts outside the CDR3, the full variable domain is DVKVTQSSRYLVKRTGEKVFLECVQDMDHENMFWYRQDPGLGLRLIYFSYDVKMKEKGDIPEGYSVSREKKERFSLILESASTNQTSMYLCASRSGQRGNQPQHFGDGTRLSIL.

The chain has TRBV9 and TRBJ1-1; TRBD1 aligns across 10 bases. V lost 4 bases and J lost 8; bases outside the gene matches: 11. Germline CDR1 reads SGDLS; CDR2 reads YYNGEE. This CDR3 spans 15 amino acids. CDR3 protein: CASSFHSGTGEEAFF. The CDR3 DNA is TGTGCCAGCAGCTTTCACTCCGGGACAGGGGAAGAAGCTTTCTTT.

This rearrangement joins TRBV5-4 to TRBJ1-5; D is perhaps TRBD1 (6 bases). Germline V gene sequence: CDR1 SGHNT, CDR2 YYREEE (reference sequence). Trimming removed 5 bases from V and 2 bases from J, with 17 bases in between. The CDR3 loop spans 16 amino acids. The CDR3 DNA reads TGTGCCAGCAGTTCCTGGGACACCAGGGGCAATCAGCCCCAGCATTTT. This translates into CASSSWDTRGNQPQHF. The whole variable domain, remainder taken from reference TRBV5-4 and TRBJ1-5, is ETGVTQSPTHLIKTRGQQVTLRCSSQSGHNTVSWYQQALGQGPQFIFQYYREEENGRGNFPPRFSGLQFPNYSSELNVNALELDDSALYLCASSSWDTRGNQPQHFGDGTRLSIL.

This clone was detected once. The chain carries TRBV5-6 and TRBJ1-1; perhaps TRBD1 as D (5 bases). The germline V gene encodes CDR1 SGHDT and CDR2 YYEEEE. The CDR3 spans 14 residues. Trimming took 2 bases from V and 5 from J, leaving 13 bases between them. Here the CDR3 DNA reads TGTGCCAGCAGCTTTAGGGGCTTAGGGACTGAAGCTTTCTTT. Translation gives CASSFRGLGTEAFF. Drawing the rest from reference TRBV5-6 and TRBJ1-1, the complete variable domain is DAGVTQSPTHLIKTRGQQVTLRCSPKSGHDTVSWYQQALGQGPQFIFQYYEEEERQRGNFPDRFSGHQFPNYSSELNVNALLLGDSALYLCASSFRGLGTEAFFGQGTRLTVV.

V gene TRBV7-2 combines with J gene TRBJ2-1; TRBD1 agrees at 9 bases. With V trimmed by 5 bases and J by 8 bases, 7 bases remained unmatched. This CDR3 contains 14 residues. The V gene's germline CDR1 is SGHTA and CDR2 FQGNSA. The CDR3 DNA follows: TGTGCCAGCAGCCAAAGACAGGGGGACTATGAGCAGTTCTTC. Its protein product is CASSQRQGDYEQFF. The variable domain in full, completed from reference TRBV7-2 and TRBJ2-1, reads GAGVSQSPSNKVTEKGKDVELRCDPISGHTALYWYRQSLGQGLEFLIYFQGNSAPDKSGLPSDRFSAERTGGSVSTLTIQRTQQEDSAVYLCASSQRQGDYEQFFGPGTRLTVL.

The rearrangement uses TRBV7-3 and TRBJ1-5; 7 nucleotides agree with TRBD1. Germline V gene lookup returns CDR1 SGHTA and CDR2 FQGTGA. This CDR3 region has 14 residues. Losses at the gene ends were 2 bases for V and 5 bases for J; bases not matched to a gene: 3. The CDR3 DNA sequence: TGTGCCAGCAGCTTACCAGGGGGAGATCAGCCCCAGCATTTT. This codes for CASSLPGGDQPQHF.

The chain is built from TRBV27 and TRBJ1-2; 7 bases are a match to TRBD1. Germline CDR1 and CDR2: MNHEY and SMNVEV (reference sequence). Unmatched junction bases numbered 8, after V lost 5 bases and J lost 2 bases. The CDR3 covers 15 residues. The CDR3 is CASSHTGTANYGYTF. CDR3 coding DNA: TGTGCCAGCAGTCACACCGGGACAGCAAACTATGGCTACACCTTC.

The rearrangement uses TRBV28 and TRBJ2-1, with 8 positions matching TRBD2. Per the germline V gene, CDR1 is MDHEN and CDR2 is SYDVKM. The CDR3 runs to 18 residues. With V trimmed by 1 base and J by 8 bases, 16 bases remained unmatched. The CDR3 region has the DNA TGTGCCAGCAGTTTATCGGGACTAGTACAATTGTCTCGGGATGAGCAGTTCTTC. It encodes CASSLSGLVQLSRDEQFF.

The chain couples TRBV2 to TRBJ2-3; 13 positions match TRBD2. Germline V gene sequence: CDR1 SNHLY, CDR2 FYNNEI. The J segment lost 2 bases and the V segment lost 5 bases, leaving 7 bases of the junction unmatched. CDR3 length: 17 residues. CDR3 sequence (DNA): TGTGCCAGCAGTTCGGAGACTAGCGGGAGGCACACAGATACGCAGTATTTT. As protein: CASSSETSGRHTDTQYF.

This sequence joins TRBV11-2 and TRBJ2-3, with 13 bases aligning to TRBD2. This CDR3 has 16 residues. With V trimmed by 5 bases and J by 2 bases, 4 bases remained unmatched. CDR1 and CDR2 (germline): SGHAT, FQNNGV. The DNA of the CDR3 is TGTGCCAGCAGCCCAGGACTAGCGGGAGCCACAGATACGCAGTATTTT. Protein sequence: CASSPGLAGATDTQYF. The variable domain in full, completed from reference TRBV11-2 and TRBJ2-3, reads EAGVAQSPRYKIIEKRQSVAFWCNPISGHATLYWYQQILGQGPKLLIQFQNNGVVDDSQLPKDRFSAERLKGVDSTLKIQPAKLEDSAVYLCASSPGLAGATDTQYFGPGTRLTVL.

The chain carries TRBV13 and TRBJ2-1, with 9 bases aligning to TRBD2. The CDR3 consists of 15 residues. CDR1 and CDR2 from the germline V gene are PRHDT and FYEKMQ (reference sequence). After removal of 4 bases from V and 8 bases from J, the junction contained 9 bases not matched to a gene. CDR3: CASSSRRGGPDEQFF. The CDR3 DNA reads TGTGCCAGCAGCTCCCGGCGGGGGGGCCCCGATGAGCAGTTCTTC.

The chain carries TRBV7-9 and TRBJ1-4, with D possibly TRBD1 on 6 matching bases. Trimming removed 8 bases from V and 8 bases from J, with 18 bases in between. CDR1 and CDR2 from the germline V gene are SEHNR and FQNEAQ (reference sequence). The CDR3 runs 14 residues. This chain's CDR3 is CASAALGAGEKLFF. The CDR3 DNA reads TGTGCCAGCGCCGCATTGGGGGCTGGGGAAAAACTGTTTTTT. Together with reference TRBV7-9 and TRBJ1-4, the CDR3 gives the full variable domain: DTGVSQNPRHKITKRGQNVTFRCDPISEHNRLYWYRQTLGQGPEFLTYFQNEAQLEKSRLLSDRFSAERPKGSFSTLEIQRTEQGDSAMYLCASAALGAGEKLFFGSGTQLSVL.

This clone was recorded a few times. The V and J genes are TRBV5-5 and TRBJ1-3; the D gene is possibly TRBD1 (5 bases). The germline V gene has CDR1 SGHKS and CDR2 YYEKEE (reference sequence). With 0 bases removed from V and 7 bases from J, the gap between germline ends came to 5 bases. This CDR3 contains 12 residues. This CDR3 is CASSLEGNTIYF. The CDR3 DNA is TGTGCCAGCAGCTTGGAGGGGAACACCATATATTTT.

The V call is TRBV11-2, the J call TRBJ2-3, with TRBD1 matching 8 bases. Germline loops: CDR1 SGHAT, CDR2 FQNNGV. With 3 bases clipped from V and 2 bases from J, the junction kept 4 bases outside the gene matches. This CDR3 has 15 amino acids. The CDR3 is CASSFRGLHTDTQYF. The CDR3 nucleotides are TGTGCCAGCAGCTTCAGGGGGCTTCACACAGATACGCAGTATTTT.

As concerns this clone: The junction differs from germline at one of its ends, possibly a read error. The chain is built from TRBV9 and TRBJ1-2; no definite D call. The CDR3 runs to 14 residues. Germline values: CDR1 SGDLS, CDR2 YYNGEE. In DNA form, the CDR3 reads TGTGCCAGCAGCGCCGCCCCGGGTCCTGAAAAGCTCCACTTC. Translated: CASSAAPGPEKLHF.

The CDR3 DNA reads as TGCAGTGCTAGGGGAGATGTCACCCTCCACTTT. This codes for CSARGDVTLHF. The V and J genes are TRBV20-1 and TRBJ1-6; no clear D gene. With 3 bases removed from V and 14 bases from J, the gap between germline ends came to 11 bases. The CDR3 is 11 residues long. The germline gives CDR1 DFQATT, CDR2 SNEGSKA (reference sequence).

V usage is TRBV2 and J usage is TRBJ1-4, with 8 positions matching TRBD1. The J segment lost 6 bases and the V segment lost 0 bases, leaving 6 bases of the junction unmatched. Germline CDR1 is SNHLY and CDR2 is FYNNEI. The CDR3 has 16 amino acids. The CDR3 loop reads CASSEAPGGRYEKLFF. The CDR3 coding sequence is TGTGCCAGCAGTGAAGCGCCAGGGGGCAGATATGAAAAACTGTTTTTT.

The rearrangement uses TRBV7-2 and TRBJ2-1; 7 positions match TRBD2. V was pared by 6 bases and J by 8 bases, with 10 bases of the junction left unmatched. CDR3 length: 14 amino acids. Germline values: CDR1 SGHTA, CDR2 FQGNSA. CDR3 bases: TGTGCCAGCAGGCCCGGGGGGACTGGGGATGAGCAGTTCTTC. It specifies CASRPGGTGDEQFF.

V usage is TRBV5-4 and J usage is TRBJ2-3; TRBD1 is a possible D gene (6 bases). CDR1 and CDR2 (germline): SGHNT, YYREEE (reference sequence). The CDR3 is 13 amino acids. Between the trimmed V and J ends, which lost 7 bases and 7 bases, there was a span of 16 bases. For the CDR3, the DNA is TGTGCCAGCGGGCTCGAGAGGGACAATACGCAGTATTTT. Translating it yields CASGLERDNTQYF.

The CDR3 sequence: CASSTSYGSDYGYTF. The CDR3 nucleotides read TGTGCCAGTAGTACCTCTTACGGGAGTGACTATGGCTACACCTTC. V and J are TRBV19 and TRBJ1-2; D is ambiguous. Trimming took 4 bases from V and 3 from J, leaving 15 bases between them. The germline CDR1 and CDR2 sequences are LNHDA and SQIVND (reference sequence). The CDR3 sequence is 15 residues long. The entire variable domain, with the rest obtained from reference TRBV19 and TRBJ1-2, is as follows: DGGITQSPKYLFRKEGQNVTLSCEQNLNHDAMYWYRQDPGQGLRLIYYSQIVNDFQKGDIAEGYSVSREKKESFPLTVTSAQKNPTAFYLCASSTSYGSDYGYTFGSGTRLTVV.

The chain has TRBV6-1 and TRBJ1-4; TRBD1 aligns across 9 bases. The V gene end was trimmed by 8 bases and the J gene end by 8 bases; junction bases not matched to a gene: 12. There are 15 residues in the CDR3. Germline V gives CDR1 MNHNS, CDR2 SASEGT. The CDR3 nucleotides read TGTGCCAGCTGGTCAGGACAGGGGATTCGGGAAAAACTGTTTTTT. This gives the protein CASWSGQGIREKLFF.

The J gene is TRBJ2-3, the V gene TRBV5-1; TRBD2 agrees at 14 bases. Per the germline V gene, CDR1 is SGHRS and CDR2 is YFSETQ. The CDR3 extends over 18 amino acids. V was pared by 4 bases and J by 0 bases, with 7 bases of the junction left unmatched. The CDR3 bases are TGCGCCAGCAGCCGGGGACTAGCGGGGGCTTTTAGCACAGATACGCAGTATTTT. This gives the protein CASSRGLAGAFSTDTQYF.

This sequence joins TRBV9 and TRBJ2-7; D is unclear. V was clipped by 0 bases and J by 6 bases, with 7 bases between them. Per germline, CDR1 SGDLS and CDR2 YYNGEE. This CDR3 contains 12 residues. The CDR3 loop reads CASSVDSGEQYF. CDR3 coding DNA: TGTGCCAGCAGCGTAGACTCGGGCGAGCAGTACTTC.